This note documents a single TCR beta chain sequence. Germline CDR1 reads LGHNA; CDR2 reads YNFKEQ. V lost 3 bases and J lost 4, with 15 bases in between. The CDR3 totals 15 residues. This sample was included in a study of cytomegalovirus exposure and HLA in healthy donors. 13 Jbeta primers and 60 Vbeta primers were used for the PCR. Repertoires were generated with immunoSEQ multiplex PCR, while TCRdb's copy carries only in-frame clones and drops some. The sample gives around 300,000 clones, 70% to 90% of which show up once; approximately 2.2% is in the top ten. V usage is TRBV4-2 and J usage is TRBJ1-2; TRBD1 is a possible D gene (6 bases). This TCR derives from a woman between 18 and 29 years old in good health and CMV-seronegative. Material for sequencing was PBMCs. CDR3 residues: CASSHGRGGTYGYTF. For the CDR3, the DNA is TGTGCCAGCAGCCACGGGCGTGGGGGCACCTATGGCTACACCTTC.